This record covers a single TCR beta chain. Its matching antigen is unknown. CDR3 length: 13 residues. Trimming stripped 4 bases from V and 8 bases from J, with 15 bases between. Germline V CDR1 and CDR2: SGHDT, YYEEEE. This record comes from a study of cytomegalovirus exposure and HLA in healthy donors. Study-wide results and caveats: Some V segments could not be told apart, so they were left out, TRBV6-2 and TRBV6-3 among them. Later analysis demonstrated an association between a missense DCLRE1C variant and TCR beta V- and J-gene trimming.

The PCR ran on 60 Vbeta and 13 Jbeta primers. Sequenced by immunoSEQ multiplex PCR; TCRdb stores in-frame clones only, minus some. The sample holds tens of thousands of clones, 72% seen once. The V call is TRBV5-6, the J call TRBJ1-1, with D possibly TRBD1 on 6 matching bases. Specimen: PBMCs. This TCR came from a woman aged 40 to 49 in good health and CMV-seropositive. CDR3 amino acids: CASSTSGQTEAFF. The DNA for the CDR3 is TGTGCCAGCAGCACCTCCGGACAGACAGAAGCTTTCTTT.